The T cell receptor (beta chain) described here comes from a study of T-cell memory formation after mild COVID-19. Whole-study results and caveats: Later expanders leaned toward CD4+, whereas clones contracting from day 15 to 85 were balanced CD4/CD8.

As concerns this clonotype: What it binds is not known.

The J segment lost 0 bases and the V segment lost 4 bases, leaving 3 bases of the junction unmatched. The CDR3 is 15 residues long. From the 5' RACE reads, TCRdb called clonotypes with MiXCR, one entry per CDR3 protein. The table records fewer than 110,000 distinct CDR3 sequences, 13% to 15% of them present only once. This clonotype originated in a man in his late teens or twenties who had mild COVID-19 (a few samples of this study predate the infection). Cell type and time point are not known. Sequencing was done on a sample of PBMCs or a T cell subset sorted from them (not recorded which). This chain connects TRBV12-3 or TRBV12-4 to TRBJ1-1, with TRBD1 matching 9 bases. The CDR3 protein is CASSSGQGMNTEAFF. The CDR3, as DNA: TGTGCCAGCAGTTCCGGACAGGGGATGAACACTGAAGCTTTCTTT.